This T cell receptor beta chain was recorded in a study of shared clonotypes between healthy human individuals. CDR1 is MNHEY, CDR2 SMNVEV, per germline (reference sequence). The length of the CDR3 is 19 residues. Germline trimming cut 5 bases from V and 0 bases from J; bases unmatched to any gene: 12. Generated by immunoSEQ multiplex PCR, the TCRdb table keeps only in-frame clones and is missing some. The sample yields about 2,500,000 clones, just over 90% seen once. V and J are TRBV27 and TRBJ1-6; 8 positions match TRBD1. This TCR came from a man between 18 and 29 years old in good health. The sequenced material came from naive CD4+ T cells sorted from blood. Sample subset: CD45RA+ positively selected. As DNA, the CDR3 is TGTGCCAGCAGTCCCCTTTTGGGCAGGGGGCCCTCCTATAATTCACCCCTCCACTTT. As protein: CASSPLLGRGPSYNSPLHF.